Below, 31 T cell receptor beta chains from the same sample are listed, as sequenced in a study of cytomegalovirus exposure and HLA in healthy donors. PCR employed 60 Vbeta and 13 Jbeta primers. Data came from immunoSEQ multiplex PCR; TCRdb stores just in-frame clones and leaves some out. Of 90,000 or so clones in the sample, about 67% were seen once. The sample consisted of PBMCs. The receptors were sampled from a woman aged 18-29 years in good health and CMV-seropositive.

The chain is built from TRBV19 and TRBJ2-7, with TRBD1 identical over 7 bases. V trimming: 0 bases; J trimming: 5 bases; junction bases outside the gene matches: 4. The CDR3 spans 14 residues. Per germline, CDR1 LNHDA and CDR2 SQIVND (reference sequence). The CDR3 protein is CASSIDGQVHEQYF. The CDR3 nucleotides are TGTGCCAGTAGTATAGATGGACAGGTCCACGAGCAGTACTTC.

J is TRBJ1-6 and V is TRBV6-1, with TRBD1 matching 10 bases. The CDR3 consists of 19 residues. Trimming at V came to 0 bases and at J to 5 bases, leaving 10 bases not matched to a gene. Germline loops: CDR1 MNHNS, CDR2 SASEGT. Written as DNA, the CDR3 is TGTGCCAGCAGTGAAGCAGCCAGGGGGACAGGGGCGAATAATTCACCCCTCCACTTT. Translated: CASSEAARGTGANNSPLHF.

This clone appeared a few times. The rearrangement links TRBV28 to TRBJ1-2, with 9 bases fitting TRBD1. Germline V gene data show CDR1 as MDHEN and CDR2 as SYDVKM. This CDR3 is 18 amino acids long. V gave up 3 bases and J gave up 0 bases; unmatched junction bases: 11. The CDR3 loop reads CASSFVGRGQGANYGYTF. The CDR3 bases are TGTGCCAGCAGTTTCGTGGGGCGGGGACAGGGAGCTAACTATGGCTACACCTTC.

This clone was observed a few times. The chain is built from TRBV19 and TRBJ1-1; the D is unclear. This CDR3 spans 13 amino acids. Trimming stripped 9 bases from V and 4 bases from J, with 15 bases between. Germline CDR1 is LNHDA and CDR2 is SQIVND (reference sequence). Here the CDR3 reads CASRRSLGTEAFF. The CDR3 DNA sequence: TGTGCCAGCAGAAGGAGCCTGGGCACTGAAGCTTTCTTT.

This rearrangement joins TRBV27 to TRBJ2-5, with TRBD2 matching over 8 bases. The length of the CDR3 is 16 residues. Germline V gene data show CDR1 as MNHEY and CDR2 as SMNVEV (reference sequence). V was clipped by 5 bases and J by 1 base; unmatched bases: 9. As DNA, the CDR3 is TGTGCCAGCAGTGAGAATTCCGGGACTAGCCAAGAGACCCAGTACTTC. This translates into CASSENSGTSQETQYF.

J is TRBJ2-3 and V is TRBV6-5; 8 nucleotides agree with TRBD2. Trimming cost V 2 bases and J 2 bases; bases outside gene matches: 6. Germline values: CDR1 MNHEY, CDR2 SVGAGI. The CDR3 is 16 amino acids. The CDR3, as DNA: TGTGCCAGCAGTTACGCGACGGGGGGGGTCACAGATACGCAGTATTTT. Translating it yields CASSYATGGVTDTQYF.

V and J are TRBV4-2 and TRBJ1-2; a possible D gene is TRBD1 (5 bases). Germline values: CDR1 LGHNA, CDR2 YNFKEQ. The CDR3 runs to 16 residues. V was clipped by 4 bases and J by 6 bases, with 21 bases between them. The CDR3 DNA is TGTGCCAGCAGCCTCCGGACGGAGGGGACGGAAGATGGCTACACCTTC. It translates to CASSLRTEGTEDGYTF.

This clone has just one count. The chain uses TRBV15 and TRBJ1-1, with D possibly TRBD1 on 5 matching bases. Germline V gene lookup returns CDR1 LNHNV and CDR2 YYDKDF (reference sequence). V lost 0 bases to trimming and J lost 4 bases, with 15 bases between them. CDR3 length equals 16 residues. In DNA form, the CDR3 reads TGTGCCACCAGCAGAGATTTAGATAGGGGTCGCACTGAAGCTTTCTTT. Translated, it gives CATSRDLDRGRTEAFF.

The V gene is TRBV29-1, the J gene TRBJ1-2; 7 bases line up with TRBD1. The junction had 28 bases not matched to a gene; V was cut back by 7 bases and J by 5 bases. Per the germline V gene, CDR1 is SQVTM and CDR2 is ANQGSEA. The CDR3 consists of 19 residues. CDR3: CSDVGRDYTRDRAGYGYTF. The CDR3 nucleotides are TGCAGCGATGTCGGGAGGGATTACACGCGCGACAGGGCAGGGTATGGCTACACCTTC.

J is TRBJ1-5 and V is TRBV7-2; D not certain. The germline gives CDR1 SGHTA, CDR2 FQGNSA. The V gene lost 5 bases and the J gene lost 4 bases, with 12 bases spanning the gap. The length of the CDR3 is 14 residues. CDR3 nucleotide sequence: TGTGCCAGCAGCATGGGGAGTTTAAATCAGCCCCAGCATTTT. Protein: CASSMGSLNQPQHF.

The CDR3: CASSLVQGARYEQYF. CDR3 DNA sequence: TGTGCCAGCAGCTTAGTGCAGGGGGCCAGGTACGAGCAGTACTTC. The rearrangement links TRBV7-6 to TRBJ2-5; TRBD1 matches 8 bases. The J call is in doubt because the DNA end fits TRBJ2-7 better. The CDR3 length is 15 residues. Looked up from germline, CDR1 is SGHVS and CDR2 is FNYEAQ.

The chain combines TRBV5-6 with TRBJ1-2; the match to TRBD1 covers 8 bases. The CDR3 is 14 amino acids. J was trimmed by 4 bases and V by 4 bases; bases with no gene match: 6. In germline, CDR1 is SGHDT, CDR2 YYEEEE. This CDR3 is CASSPGQGSYGYTF. The CDR3, as DNA: TGTGCCAGCAGCCCCGGACAGGGAAGCTATGGCTACACCTTC.

The J gene is TRBJ1-2, the V gene TRBV19, with a tentative D call TRBD1 (6 bases). V was pared by 3 bases and J by 0 bases, with 8 bases between. The CDR3 is 14 residues long. Germline V gene data show CDR1 as LNHDA and CDR2 as SQIVND (reference sequence). The CDR3 is CASSITGTNYGYTF. The CDR3, as DNA: TGTGCCAGTAGTATTACAGGGACTAACTATGGCTACACCTTC.

In this sample, this clone turned up a few times. The chain links TRBV4-3 to TRBJ2-1; 7 bases align to TRBD2. V dropped 1 base and J dropped 2; count of bases not matched to a gene: 11. Germline V gene data show CDR1 as LGHNA and CDR2 as YSLEER. The CDR3 has 18 amino acids. The CDR3 sequence: CASSQVGGRGTPYNEQFF. The CDR3 DNA reads TGCGCCAGCAGCCAAGTTGGGGGGAGGGGTACTCCCTACAATGAGCAGTTCTTC.

Of note for this clone: One end of the junction fails to match germline, which may point to a read error. The rearrangement joins TRBV7-7 to TRBJ1-4, with a tentative D call TRBD1 (5 bases). Germline CDR1 reads SSHAT; CDR2 reads FNYEAQ (reference sequence). This CDR3 region has 13 residues. The CDR3 sequence: CASRAGINEKLFF. The CDR3 coding sequence is TGTGCTAGCAGGGCCGGGATAAATGAAAAACTGTTTTTT.

The chain combines TRBV5-8 with TRBJ2-1, with TRBD2 matching 10 bases. V gave up 10 bases and J gave up 10 bases; unmatched junction bases: 11. The CDR3 loop spans 13 amino acids. Germline V CDR1 and CDR2: SGHTS, YDEGEE. The CDR3 nucleotides read TGTGCCGGCGCTAGCGGGGGCCTAAGGGAGCAGTTCTTC. Its translation is CAGASGGLREQFF. Variable domain in full (rest from reference TRBV5-8 and TRBJ2-1): EAGVTQSPTHLIKTRGQQATLRCSPISGHTSVYWYQQALGLGLQFLLWYDEGEERNRGNFPPRFSGRQFPNYSSELNVNALELEDSALYLCAGASGGLREQFFGPGTRLTVL.

This chain joins TRBV7-3 and TRBJ2-1; D may be TRBD1 (5 bases). V was cut by 3 bases and J by 0 bases, with 9 bases left in between. Germline loops: CDR1 SGHTA, CDR2 FQGTGA. CDR3 length equals 15 residues. Here the CDR3 reads CASSLGDSSYNEQFF. The CDR3 coding sequence is TGTGCCAGCAGCTTGGGTGACAGCTCCTACAATGAGCAGTTCTTC. The variable domain in full, with the rest retrieved from reference TRBV7-3 and TRBJ2-1, is GAGVSQTPSNKVTEKGKYVELRCDPISGHTALYWYRQSLGQGPEFLIYFQGTGAADDSGLPNDRFFAVRPEGSVSTLKIQRTERGDSAVYLCASSLGDSSYNEQFFGPGTRLTVL.

The V and J genes are TRBV27 and TRBJ1-1; 9 positions agree with TRBD1. CDR1 is MNHEY and CDR2 is SMNVEV in the germline V gene (reference sequence). V dropped 5 bases and J dropped 6; count of bases not matched to a gene: 10. The CDR3 sequence is 15 residues long. This chain's CDR3 is CASSPWTGERPEAFF. CDR3 coding DNA: TGTGCCAGCAGTCCTTGGACAGGGGAACGTCCTGAAGCTTTCTTT.

This clone was detected only once. The V gene is TRBV29-1, the J gene TRBJ2-3; D is undetermined. There are 14 residues in the CDR3. CDR1 is SQVTM, CDR2 ANQGSEA, per germline. Trimming removed 4 bases at V and 1 base at J, with 12 bases between. DNA for the CDR3: TGCAGCGTTGTACCACTCCGGGGCACAGATACGCAGTATTTT. This sequence encodes CSVVPLRGTDTQYF.

This chain joins TRBV9 and TRBJ2-1; 12 bases match TRBD2. CDR3 length equals 17 residues. Looked up from germline, CDR1 is SGDLS and CDR2 is YYNGEE. V shed 0 bases and J 7 bases; nucleotides not matched to a gene: 8. CDR3 sequence: CASSVVASGRGVNEQFF. The CDR3 DNA reads TGTGCCAGCAGCGTAGTCGCTAGCGGGAGGGGGGTGAATGAGCAGTTCTTC.

The chain carries TRBV29-1 and TRBJ1-5; unclear D gene. V shed 5 bases and J shed 5 bases, with 13 bases lying between them. The CDR3 has 13 residues. Germline CDR1 and CDR2: SQVTM and ANQGSEA. The CDR3 nucleotides are TGCAGCGTTCCGGGTCCCGGGGATCAGCCCCAGCATTTT. Translated, it gives CSVPGPGDQPQHF. Complete variable domain (other parts from reference TRBV29-1 and TRBJ1-5): SAVISQKPSRDICQRGTSLTIQCQVDSQVTMMFWYRQQPGQSLTLIATANQGSEATYESGFVIDKFPISRPNLTFSTLTVSNMSPEDSSIYLCSVPGPGDQPQHFGDGTRLSIL.

This clone was observed a few times. The chain has TRBV18 and TRBJ2-1, with unresolved D. Per the germline V gene, CDR1 is KGHSH and CDR2 is LQKENI. The CDR3 length is 14 residues. Trimming took 4 bases from V and 5 from J, leaving 12 bases between them. The CDR3 here is CASSHQRQNNEQFF. The CDR3 DNA reads as TGTGCCAGCTCACACCAAAGACAAAACAATGAGCAGTTCTTC. The complete variable domain, with remaining parts taken from reference TRBV18 and TRBJ2-1, reads NAGVMQNPRHLVRRRGQEARLRCSPMKGHSHVYWYRQLPEEGLKFMVYLQKENIIDESGMPKERFSAEFPKEGPSILRIQQVVRGDSAAYFCASSHQRQNNEQFFGPGTRLTVL.

The chain links TRBV27 to TRBJ2-1, with D possibly being TRBD2 (6 bases). V shed 5 bases and J shed 3 bases, with 14 bases lying between them. From germline, CDR1 is MNHEY and CDR2 SMNVEV (reference sequence). The CDR3 extends over 15 amino acids. The CDR3: CASSTLSGVYNEQFF. DNA of the CDR3: TGTGCCAGCAGTACACTCTCGGGGGTCTACAATGAGCAGTTCTTC.

This chain joins TRBV7-3 and TRBJ2-1; TRBD2 matches 14 bases. This CDR3 spans 18 amino acids. Germline assignment: CDR1 SGHTA and CDR2 FQGTGA. J lost 0 bases, V lost 5 bases, and 6 bases had no gene match. CDR3 protein: CASSPRTSGRSSYNEQFF. DNA for the CDR3: TGTGCCAGCAGCCCAAGGACTAGCGGGAGGAGCTCCTACAATGAGCAGTTCTTC.

The J gene is TRBJ1-2, the V gene TRBV6-5; 8 bases are shared with TRBD1. Germline CDR1 MNHEY, CDR2 SVGAGI. The CDR3 length is 14 residues. Losses at the gene ends were 6 bases for V and 2 bases for J; bases not matched to a gene: 5. The CDR3 nucleotides are TGTGCCAGCAGCCTAGGACAGGGAAACTATGGCTACACCTTC. Protein: CASSLGQGNYGYTF.

The chain has TRBV19 and TRBJ2-1, with TRBD1 matching 8 bases. Germline V gives CDR1 LNHDA, CDR2 SQIVND (reference sequence). There are 15 residues in the CDR3. The trim removed 7 bases at V and 0 bases at J, leaving 5 bases unmatched. The CDR3 here is CASKGDRSSYNEQFF. CDR3 nucleotide sequence: TGTGCCAGTAAGGGGGACAGGTCCTCCTACAATGAGCAGTTCTTC.

This chain uses TRBV18 with TRBJ2-7, with D possibly TRBD2 on 6 matching bases. This CDR3 contains 16 residues. The germline gives CDR1 KGHSH, CDR2 LQKENI. V was pared by 4 bases and J by 3 bases, with 19 bases between. The CDR3 here is CASSRIRDSGVYEQYF. CDR3 coding DNA: TGTGCCAGCTCACGGATCCGGGACTCGGGGGTCTACGAGCAGTACTTC. Based on the CDR3 plus reference TRBV18 and TRBJ2-7, the full variable domain is NAGVMQNPRHLVRRRGQEARLRCSPMKGHSHVYWYRQLPEEGLKFMVYLQKENIIDESGMPKERFSAEFPKEGPSILRIQQVVRGDSAAYFCASSRIRDSGVYEQYFGPGTRLTVT.

The chain links TRBV4-3 to TRBJ2-5, with D tentatively TRBD2 (6 bases). Germline CDR1 and CDR2: LGHNA and YSLEER. The V end was cut by 5 bases, the J end by 0 bases, with 19 bases between. The CDR3 has 17 amino acids. The CDR3 reads CASSILSGTPYQETQYF. The CDR3, as DNA: TGCGCCAGCAGCATACTCTCCGGGACTCCGTACCAAGAGACCCAGTACTTC.

The chain joins TRBV9 to TRBJ2-3; D may be TRBD2 (6 bases). The CDR3 extends over 15 amino acids. Per germline, CDR1 SGDLS and CDR2 YYNGEE. Trimming left V 2 bases short and J 5 bases short, with 15 bases between. In DNA, the CDR3 is TGTGCCAGCAGCGTCGGATCCGTGGGGGGAGATACGCAGTATTTT. Translated, it gives CASSVGSVGGDTQYF. The variable domain in full, completed from reference TRBV9 and TRBJ2-3, reads DSGVTQTPKHLITATGQRVTLRCSPRSGDLSVYWYQQSLDQGLQFLIQYYNGEERAKGNILERFSAQQFPDLHSELNLSSLELGDSALYFCASSVGSVGGDTQYFGPGTRLTVL.

This chain links TRBV10-3 with TRBJ1-1, with D tentatively TRBD1 (6 bases). Germline lookup yields CDR1 ENHRY and CDR2 SYGVKD. V was cut by 4 bases and J by 4 bases, with 16 bases left in between. CDR3 length: 15 residues. CDR3: CAISVGPGEATEAFF. The CDR3, as DNA: TGTGCCATCAGTGTCGGGCCAGGGGAAGCCACTGAAGCTTTCTTT.

The V gene is TRBV25-1, the J gene TRBJ1-1; D remains unclear. The germline V gene has CDR1 MGHDK and CDR2 SYGVNS. CDR3 length equals 12 residues. Trimming removed 4 bases at V and 3 bases at J, with 6 bases between. The chain's CDR3 is CASSGGDTEAFF. CDR3 nucleotides: TGTGCCAGCAGTGGCGGCGACACTGAAGCTTTCTTT.